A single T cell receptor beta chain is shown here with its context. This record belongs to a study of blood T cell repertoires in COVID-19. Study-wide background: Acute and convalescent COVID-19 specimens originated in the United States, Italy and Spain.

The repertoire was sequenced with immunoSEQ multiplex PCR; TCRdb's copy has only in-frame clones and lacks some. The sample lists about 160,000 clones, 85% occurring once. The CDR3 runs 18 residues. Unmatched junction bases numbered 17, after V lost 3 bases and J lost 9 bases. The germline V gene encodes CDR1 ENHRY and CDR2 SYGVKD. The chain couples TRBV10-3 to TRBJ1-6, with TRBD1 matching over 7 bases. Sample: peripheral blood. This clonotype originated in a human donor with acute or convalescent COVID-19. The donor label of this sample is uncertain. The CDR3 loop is CAISDPLQGQNQRSPLHF. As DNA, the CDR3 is TGTGCCATCAGTGATCCTCTTCAGGGACAGAATCAGCGTTCACCCCTCCACTTT.